These 18 T cell receptor beta chains originate from one sample sequenced in a study of early T cells in non-severe SARS-CoV-2 infection. MiXCR was run by TCRdb on the 5' RACE reads, yielding one entry per CDR3 protein. The sample consists of about 33,000 distinct CDR3 sequences, 5.3% of them appearing once. The sequenced material came from whole blood. The receptor set was obtained from an adult who was a healthcare worker with PCR-confirmed SARS-CoV-2 infection or an uninfected control (not recorded which).

This clonotype was recorded at least ten times. The chain is built from TRBV4-2 and TRBJ2-7; 9 bases fit TRBD1. The germline CDR1 and CDR2 sequences are LGHNA and YNFKEQ. The CDR3 is 17 residues long. V lost 0 bases, J lost 5 bases, and 11 bases stayed unmatched. The CDR3 reads CASSQDKGTGTGHEQYF. As DNA, the CDR3 is TGTGCCAGCAGCCAAGATAAAGGGACCGGGACAGGGCACGAGCAGTACTTC.

The V gene is TRBV14, the J gene TRBJ1-1; D unclear. With 4 bases removed from V and 0 bases from J, the gap between germline ends came to 6 bases. The length of the CDR3 is 13 residues. Germline CDR1 and CDR2: SGHDN and FVKESK. The CDR3 sequence: CASSPHLNTEAFF. CDR3 in DNA: TGTGCCAGCAGCCCTCACCTGAACACTGAAGCTTTCTTT.

This clonotype was seen ten or more times. The CDR3 region has the DNA TGTGCCAGCAGCTTAAAGGTGGGGGCTGAAGCTTTCTTT. It is translated as CASSLKVGAEAFF. The rearrangement joins TRBV7-3 to TRBJ1-1; D may be TRBD1 (5 bases). V was clipped by 1 base and J by 6 bases, with 9 bases between them. The CDR3 is 13 amino acids. Germline loops: CDR1 SGHTA, CDR2 FQGTGA. Using reference TRBV7-3 and TRBJ1-1 for the parts outside the CDR3, the full variable domain is GAGVSQTPSNKVTEKGKYVELRCDPISGHTALYWYRQSLGQGPEFLIYFQGTGAADDSGLPNDRFFAVRPEGSVSTLKIQRTERGDSAVYLCASSLKVGAEAFFGQGTRLTVV.

This clonotype was picked up a small number of times. The chain has TRBV9 and TRBJ1-1, with 7 bases that match TRBD1. V lost 5 bases to trimming and J lost 3 bases; unmatched junction nucleotides: 4. Germline CDR1 and CDR2: SGDLS and YYNGEE. CDR3 length: 13 residues. The CDR3 DNA is TGTGCCAGCAGTGCGCAGGGGGACACTGAAGCTTTCTTT. Protein product: CASSAQGDTEAFF. The full variable domain, its missing parts supplied by reference TRBV9 and TRBJ1-1, is DSGVTQTPKHLITATGQRVTLRCSPRSGDLSVYWYQQSLDQGLQFLIQYYNGEERAKGNILERFSAQQFPDLHSELNLSSLELGDSALYFCASSAQGDTEAFFGQGTRLTVV.

This clonotype was picked up many times. The gene calls are TRBV10-3 and TRBJ1-1; 11 bases map to TRBD1. The V and J ends lost 8 bases and 4 bases, in that order; junction bases with no gene match: 6. This CDR3 has 14 amino acids. CDR1 and CDR2 (germline): ENHRY, SYGVKD. Written as DNA, the CDR3 is TGTGCCATCTCCCCCGGGACAGGGGGCACTGAAGCTTTCTTT. Encoded protein: CAISPGTGGTEAFF.

This clonotype is classed as medium-sized. The V gene is TRBV4-1, the J gene TRBJ2-3; D gene uncertain. The V end was cut by 0 bases, the J end by 2 bases, with 6 bases between. CDR1 is MGHRA and CDR2 is YSYEKL in the germline V gene. The CDR3 has 14 residues. The DNA for the CDR3 is TGCGCCAGCAGCCAAGATCGGAACACAGATACGCAGTATTTT. It encodes CASSQDRNTDTQYF.

In its sample, this clonotype was seen many times. As DNA, the CDR3 is TGTGCCAGCTCTACAGGTGGACTAGGGAATTCACCCCTCCACTTT. It yields the protein CASSTGGLGNSPLHF. The chain carries TRBV6-2 or TRBV6-3 and TRBJ1-6; D possibly corresponds to TRBD1 (5 bases). The length of the CDR3 is 15 residues. Germline assignment: CDR1 MNHEY and CDR2 SVGEGT. The germline V and J ends were trimmed by 8 bases and 7 bases, with 18 bases remaining between them.

This clonotype has ten or more counts. The chain recombines TRBV11-2 with TRBJ2-5; 13 bases agree with TRBD2. CDR1 SGHAT and CDR2 FQNNGV come from the germline V gene. With 5 bases clipped from V and 7 bases from J, the junction kept 7 bases outside the gene matches. The CDR3 is 15 residues long. The CDR3 loop is CASSVGTSGVGTQYF. In nucleotides, the CDR3 is TGTGCCAGCAGCGTCGGGACTAGCGGGGTTGGGACCCAGTACTTC.

The table lists this clonotype with many counts. The chain uses TRBV20-1 and TRBJ2-1, with D possibly TRBD2 on 7 matching bases. The CDR3 runs to 13 residues. Per the germline V gene, CDR1 is DFQATT and CDR2 is SNEGSKA (reference sequence). The V end lost 6 bases, the J end lost 7 bases, and 16 bases lay between the germline ends. The CDR3 nucleotides read TGCAGTGCCAGGGGAGGGCCTCGGAATGAGCAGTTCTTC. It translates to CSARGGPRNEQFF.

This clonotype was picked up many times. A junction end diverges from the germline sequence, so it may reflect a read error. V and J are TRBV12-3 or TRBV12-4 and TRBJ2-6, with D possibly matching TRBD2 (6 bases). This CDR3 has 19 residues. CDR3 amino acids: CASSPGELLNPSRANVLTF. The CDR3 DNA reads TGTGCCAGCAGCCCGGGGGAGCTTCTTAATCCCTCTCGGGCCAACGTCCTGACTTTC.

J is TRBJ1-1 and V is TRBV12-3 or TRBV12-4, with D maybe TRBD1 (5 bases). The CDR3 is made up of 15 amino acids. V was trimmed by 1 base and J by 3 bases, leaving 12 bases between them. CDR3 in DNA: TGTGCCAGCAGTTTAGGCCCACGGGGGTACACTGAAGCTTTCTTT. This codes for CASSLGPRGYTEAFF.

Ten or more counts support this clonotype. The chain carries TRBV12-3 or TRBV12-4 and TRBJ1-2; D ambiguous. The V and J ends lost 6 bases and 4 bases respectively, with 12 bases between them. The CDR3 is 13 amino acids. The CDR3 nucleotides are TGTGCCAGCAGGAAGGACCCCCCCTATGGCTACACCTTC. Protein: CASRKDPPYGYTF.

To note about this clonotype: A clone one base away is much larger, so this may be a read error. The rearrangement joins TRBV6-4 to TRBJ2-7, with D unclear. CDR3 length: 13 amino acids. CDR1 and CDR2 from the germline V gene are MRHNA and SNTAGT. The V end was cut by 4 bases, the J end by 7 bases, with 14 bases between. CDR3 DNA sequence: TGTGCCAGCAGTGGCTTGAGGCAGAATGAGCAGTACTTC. It specifies CASSGLRQNEQYF.

This clonotype was recorded at least ten times. The chain has TRBV5-6 and TRBJ2-3; 7 bases are a match to TRBD1. The CDR3 is made up of 17 amino acids. CDR1 is SGHDT, CDR2 YYEEEE, per germline. Unmatched junction bases numbered 13, after V lost 2 bases and J lost 4 bases. The CDR3 sequence: CASSFWGRQGVPDTQYF. CDR3 sequence (DNA): TGTGCCAGCAGCTTTTGGGGCCGACAGGGAGTCCCAGATACGCAGTATTTT.

The sample holds many counts of this clonotype. The chain uses TRBV12-3 or TRBV12-4 and TRBJ1-6; TRBD1 matches 9 bases. The CDR3 spans 16 residues. The V and J ends lost 3 bases and 5 bases, in that order; junction bases with no gene match: 5. The CDR3 DNA follows: TGTGCCAGCAGTTTGTCGACAGGGGGGAATAATTCACCCCTCCACTTT. Residues: CASSLSTGGNNSPLHF.

This clonotype came up many times. V gene TRBV5-6 combines with J gene TRBJ2-1; 8 nucleotides align to TRBD1. This CDR3 region has 16 residues. V was clipped by 0 bases and J by 6 bases; unmatched bases: 8. Germline V gene data show CDR1 as SGHDT and CDR2 as YYEEEE. CDR3: CASSLASRGLLNEQFF. Here the CDR3 DNA reads TGTGCCAGCAGCTTGGCCTCCAGGGGGCTGCTCAATGAGCAGTTCTTC.

This clonotype was counted between two and nine times. The rearrangement joins TRBV7-2 to TRBJ2-5; 8 positions agree with TRBD2. CDR3 size: 15 residues. Trimming at V came to 3 bases and at J to 3 bases, leaving 6 bases not matched to a gene. From germline, CDR1 is SGHTA and CDR2 FQGNSA. CDR3 DNA: TGTGCCAGCAGCTTCACAACGGGGGGGAAAGAGACCCAGTACTTC. Translation: CASSFTTGGKETQYF.

The genes are TRBV4-2 and TRBJ2-3; 9 bases map to TRBD2. The CDR3 loop spans 18 amino acids. J was trimmed by 0 bases and V by 0 bases; bases with no gene match: 7. The germline CDR1 and CDR2 sequences are LGHNA and YNFKEQ. Here the CDR3 reads CASSQERAGGRSTDTQYF. DNA for the CDR3: TGTGCCAGCAGCCAAGAAAGGGCGGGGGGGCGGAGCACAGATACGCAGTATTTT.